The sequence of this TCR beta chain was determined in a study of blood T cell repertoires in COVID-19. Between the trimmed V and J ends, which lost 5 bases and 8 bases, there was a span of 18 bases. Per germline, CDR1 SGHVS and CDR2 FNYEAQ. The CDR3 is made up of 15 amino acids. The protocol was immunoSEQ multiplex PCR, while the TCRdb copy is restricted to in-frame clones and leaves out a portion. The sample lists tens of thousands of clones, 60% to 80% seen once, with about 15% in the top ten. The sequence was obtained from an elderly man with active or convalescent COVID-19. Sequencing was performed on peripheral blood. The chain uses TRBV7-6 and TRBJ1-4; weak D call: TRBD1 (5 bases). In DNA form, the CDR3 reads TGTGCCAGCAGCCGCGGGGCAGCCGTTCTCGAAAAACTGTTTTTT. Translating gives CASSRGAAVLEKLFF.